One and the same sample provided the 26 T cell receptor beta chains below, sequenced in a study of circulating CD8 cells and anti-PD-1 response in melanoma. TCR libraries were prepared from 15 ng of total RNA with the QIAseq Immune Repertoire TCR panel. TCRdb independently ran MiXCR on the reads; one entry per CDR3 protein. The sample lists roughly 1,100 distinct CDR3 sequences, 6% to 8.5% occurring once. From live CD3+CD8+TCRalphabeta+ cells, four PD-1 and/or TIGIT subsets were sorted. This material consisted of CD8+ T cells from PBMCs, taken at baseline or after one month of anti-PD-1 therapy (not recorded which). The receptors were gathered from a human donor with melanoma.

This clonotype is categorized as medium-sized. The chain has TRBV24-1 and TRBJ2-1; D remains unclear. In germline, CDR1 is KGHDR, CDR2 SFDVKD. The V gene lost 3 bases and the J gene lost 8 bases, with 7 bases spanning the gap. The CDR3 runs to 12 residues. The CDR3 is CATSDVGDEQFF. In nucleotides, the CDR3 is TGTGCCACCAGTGATGTCGGTGATGAGCAGTTCTTC.

This clonotype is medium-sized within its sample. This chain connects TRBV28 to TRBJ1-1; no clear D gene. Germline V gene data show CDR1 as MDHEN and CDR2 as SYDVKM. CDR3 length: 14 residues. V lost 5 bases and J 7 bases, leaving 17 bases between the germline ends. The CDR3 region has the DNA TGTGCCAGCAGTCCAATCGCACGGGAAGATGAAGCTTTCTTT. It codes for CASSPIAREDEAFF.

By sample fraction, this clonotype is medium-sized (0.01 to 0.1%). This chain connects TRBV10-3 to TRBJ2-5; 9 bases line up with TRBD2. With 10 bases clipped from V and 4 bases from J, the junction kept 10 bases outside the gene matches. The germline V gene encodes CDR1 ENHRY and CDR2 SYGVKD. The CDR3 is 14 residues long. DNA of the CDR3: TGTGCCACCGCGGGGGGGCCTGGCCGAGAGACCCAGTACTTC. This translates into CATAGGPGRETQYF.

By proportion, this clonotype is medium-sized. J is TRBJ1-5 and V is TRBV27; D may be TRBD1 (5 bases). V lost 3 bases, J lost 2 bases, and 8 bases lay in between. The germline V gene encodes CDR1 MNHEY and CDR2 SMNVEV (reference sequence). This CDR3 comprises 14 residues. CDR3: CASSFQGGNQPQHF. CDR3 sequence (DNA): TGTGCCAGCAGTTTTCAGGGAGGCAATCAGCCCCAGCATTTT.

In this sample, this clonotype is large. The J gene is TRBJ2-7, the V gene TRBV25-1; 7 bases fit TRBD1. Per germline, CDR1 MGHDK and CDR2 SYGVNS. J lost 0 bases, V lost 5 bases, and 10 bases had no gene match. The CDR3 has 16 residues. In DNA, the CDR3 is TGTGCCAGCAGTTCCGCAGGCCGGGACAGCTCCTACGAGCAGTACTTC. Protein: CASSSAGRDSSYEQYF.

Relative to its sample, this clonotype is large. An end of the junction does not agree with germline; a read error may underlie this. The gene calls are TRBV19 and TRBJ2-3, with D tentatively TRBD2 (6 bases). Germline loops: CDR1 LNHDA, CDR2 SQIVND (reference sequence). CDR3 length equals 12 residues. CDR3 DNA: TGTGCCAGTAGTCTTAAAAGGGACTGGGAGAATTTT. Protein sequence: CASSLKRDWENF.

By proportion, this clonotype is large. Germline and junction disagree at one end, which may indicate a read error. The chain couples TRBV25-1 to TRBJ1-2; D uncertain. This CDR3 is built from 13 residues. CDR1 is MGHDK and CDR2 is SYGVNS in the germline V gene. The CDR3 spells CASSEYQGPPRIF. In nucleotides, the CDR3 is TGTGCCAGCAGTGAATATCAAGGTCCGCCTCGAATCTTC.

This clonotype is judged large. The chain employs TRBV24-1 and TRBJ2-1, with D tentatively TRBD1 or TRBD2 (5 bases each). The CDR3 has 14 residues. V dropped 4 bases and J dropped 10 bases, with 16 bases sitting between them. The V gene's germline CDR1 is KGHDR and CDR2 SFDVKD. The CDR3 spells CATSEEDNRGEQFF. CDR3 coding DNA: TGTGCCACCAGTGAGGAGGACAATAGAGGCGAGCAGTTCTTC.

Within the sample, this clonotype is medium-sized. The rearrangement uses TRBV5-4 and TRBJ1-2; D is unclear. Trimming removed 0 bases at V and 5 bases at J, with 8 bases between. The length of the CDR3 is 13 residues. Germline V CDR1 and CDR2: SGHNT, YYREEE (reference sequence). CDR3 bases: TGTGCCAGCAGCTTGGCAGAGGTATATGGCTACACCTTC. Its protein is CASSLAEVYGYTF.

This clonotype was seen more than once but under ten times. The chain links TRBV24-1 to TRBJ2-7, with no clear D. The CDR3 has 11 residues. Germline CDR1 reads KGHDR; CDR2 reads SFDVKD. V lost 4 bases and J 3 bases, leaving 3 bases between the germline ends. The CDR3 here is CATSEGYEQYF. The CDR3 DNA sequence: TGTGCCACCAGTGAAGGCTACGAGCAGTACTTC.

By sample share, this clonotype is medium-sized. The junction does not match germline at one end; this may be a read error. The V and J genes are TRBV28 and TRBJ2-7; 9 bases map to TRBD1. From germline, CDR1 is MDHEN and CDR2 SYDVKM. CDR3 size: 11 residues. The CDR3 sequence is CASSWDRERVF. The CDR3, as DNA: TGTGCCAGCAGTTGGGACAGGGAAAGGGTATTC.

This clonotype has just a few counts. One base away lies a much larger clone, so this may be a sequencing read error. This chain uses TRBV19 with TRBJ2-7; 7 bases fit TRBD2. This CDR3 is 14 amino acids long. From germline, CDR1 is LNHDA and CDR2 SQIVND (reference sequence). CDR3: CAGSPSGVSYEQYF. The CDR3 region has the DNA TGTGCCGGTAGCCCTAGCGGCGTTTCCTACGAGCAGTACTTC.

In its sample, this clonotype ranks as large. The chain links TRBV4-1 to TRBJ1-1; D not certain. Trimming left V 1 base short and J 5 bases short, with 2 bases between. Germline CDR1 and CDR2: MGHRA and YSYEKL. The CDR3 spans 11 residues. The CDR3 is CASSQGTEAFF. CDR3 DNA: TGCGCCAGCAGCCAAGGGACTGAAGCTTTCTTT.

In its sample, this clonotype is medium-sized. CDR3 coding DNA: TGCAGCGTTGAGACAGGGGCTCCTGGCTACACCTTC. It codes for CSVETGAPGYTF. The chain links TRBV29-1 to TRBJ1-2; 8 bases fit TRBD1. Looked up from germline, CDR1 is SQVTM and CDR2 is ANQGSEA. The length of the CDR3 is 12 residues. V lost 3 bases, J lost 7 bases, and 4 bases stayed unmatched.

This clonotype was counted between two and nine times. Just one base apart from a much larger clone, this may be a read error. The chain employs TRBV27 and TRBJ2-1; D gene uncertain. The CDR3 runs to 14 residues. Germline-derived CDR1 and CDR2 are MNHEY and SMNVEV (reference sequence). The CDR3 sequence: CASGLSVGYNEQFF. Written as DNA, the CDR3 is TGTGCCAGCGGTTTATCGGTAGGGTACAATGAGCAGTTCTTC.

This clonotype qualifies as large (0.1 to 1%). The genes are TRBV24-1 and TRBJ2-7; the match to TRBD1 covers 8 bases. The CDR3 loop spans 15 amino acids. The trim removed 4 bases at V and 5 bases at J, leaving 9 bases unmatched. CDR1 is KGHDR, CDR2 SFDVKD, per germline. As DNA, the CDR3 is TGTGCCACCAGTGACCCCGGACAGGGTGTTAACGAGCAGTACTTC. This encodes CATSDPGQGVNEQYF.

By sample fraction, this clonotype is large. The V and J genes are TRBV29-1 and TRBJ2-7; D not resolved. Trimming took 5 bases from V and 1 from J, leaving 9 bases between them. CDR3 length: 12 amino acids. From germline, CDR1 is SQVTM and CDR2 ANQGSEA. CDR3 nucleotide sequence: TGCAGCGTTCTGGGTGATTCCTACGAGCAGTACTTC. Protein sequence: CSVLGDSYEQYF.

In its sample, this clonotype is medium-sized. The CDR3 spells CSVPQTRTGSYNEQFF. CDR3 nucleotides: TGCAGCGTTCCTCAGACTAGGACAGGCTCCTACAATGAGCAGTTCTTC. The J gene is TRBJ2-1, the V gene TRBV29-1, with D perhaps TRBD1 (7 bases). Germline CDR1 is SQVTM and CDR2 is ANQGSEA. V lost 5 bases, J lost 0 bases, and 17 bases lay in between. CDR3 size: 16 residues.

In its sample, this clonotype is large. This chain links TRBV29-1 with TRBJ2-2; TRBD1 might be the D (6 bases). The V gene lost 4 bases and the J gene lost 3 bases, with 9 bases spanning the gap. The CDR3 has 13 residues. Germline V gives CDR1 SQVTM, CDR2 ANQGSEA. CDR3 sequence (DNA): TGCAGCGTTGCCGCAGGGGACACCGGGGAGCTGTTTTTT. Protein sequence: CSVAAGDTGELFF.

By sample share, this clonotype is medium-sized. The CDR3 nucleotides are TGCAGTGCTCGTCCGCCCCCGGGGTCCGGAAACACCATATATTTT. Its protein is CSARPPPGSGNTIYF. This chain links TRBV20-1 with TRBJ1-3; D ambiguous. The CDR3 spans 15 residues. V lost 5 bases and J 4 bases, leaving 18 bases between the germline ends. CDR1 and CDR2 (germline): DFQATT, SNEGSKA (reference sequence).

This clonotype counts as large (0.1 to 1%). A read error may account for a junction end that differs from germline. The chain has TRBV27 and TRBJ1-3; D unclear. The germline V gene has CDR1 MNHEY and CDR2 SMNVEV (reference sequence). This CDR3 has 15 amino acids. CDR3 region: CASSLSGSSGNTIYF. The DNA of the CDR3 is TGTGCCAGCAGTCTATCGGGGAGCTCTGGAAACACCATATATTTT.

In this sample, this clonotype turned up a few times. The rearrangement links TRBV10-3 to TRBJ2-7; no firm D call. With 10 bases removed from V and 6 bases from J, the gap between germline ends came to 13 bases. CDR1 and CDR2 (germline): ENHRY, SYGVKD. CDR3 size: 11 residues. The CDR3 DNA reads TGTGCCACCCGCCAAGCGCCCGAGCAGTACTTC. This translates into CATRQAPEQYF.

As for this clonotype: This may come from a read error, since a much larger clone is one base off. The chain carries TRBV19 and TRBJ2-1; possibly TRBD1 or TRBD2 for D (5 bases each). This CDR3 comprises 15 residues. Germline values: CDR1 LNHDA, CDR2 SQIVND (reference sequence). The CDR3 bases are TGTACCAGTAGTGATGGGGGAGATAGCCGGAATGAGCAGTTCTTC. This sequence encodes CTSSDGGDSRNEQFF.

The V call is TRBV12-3 or TRBV12-4, the J call TRBJ2-1, with D perhaps TRBD1 (6 bases). This CDR3 is 12 amino acids long. V lost 5 bases to trimming and J lost 8 bases, with 10 bases between them. CDR3 DNA: TGTGCCAGCAGTCAACAGGGCTATGAGCAGTTCTTC. This encodes CASSQQGYEQFF.

This clonotype rates as medium-sized. The J gene is TRBJ2-1, the V gene TRBV28; 7 nucleotides match TRBD2. Germline V gene data show CDR1 as MDHEN and CDR2 as SYDVKM. This CDR3 spans 13 amino acids. V trimming: 3 bases; J trimming: 9 bases; junction bases outside the gene matches: 5. CDR3 coding DNA: TGTGCCAGCAGTTTGACTAGCACTAGTGAGCAGTTCTTC. Amino acid sequence: CASSLTSTSEQFF. The full variable domain, its missing parts supplied by reference TRBV28 and TRBJ2-1, is DVKVTQSSRYLVKRTGEKVFLECVQDMDHENMFWYRQDPGLGLRLIYFSYDVKMKEKGDIPEGYSVSREKKERFSLILESASTNQTSMYLCASSLTSTSEQFFGPGTRLTVL.

By proportion, this clonotype is medium-sized (0.01 to 0.1%). The chain employs TRBV4-2 and TRBJ1-5; D gene unclear. V was shortened by 3 bases and J by 0 bases, with 9 bases between the two germline ends. Germline CDR1 and CDR2: LGHNA and YNFKEQ. The CDR3 covers 15 residues. CDR3 sequence reads: CASSQEEISNQPQHF. Written as DNA, the CDR3 is TGTGCCAGCAGCCAGGAGGAGATTAGCAATCAGCCCCAGCATTTT.